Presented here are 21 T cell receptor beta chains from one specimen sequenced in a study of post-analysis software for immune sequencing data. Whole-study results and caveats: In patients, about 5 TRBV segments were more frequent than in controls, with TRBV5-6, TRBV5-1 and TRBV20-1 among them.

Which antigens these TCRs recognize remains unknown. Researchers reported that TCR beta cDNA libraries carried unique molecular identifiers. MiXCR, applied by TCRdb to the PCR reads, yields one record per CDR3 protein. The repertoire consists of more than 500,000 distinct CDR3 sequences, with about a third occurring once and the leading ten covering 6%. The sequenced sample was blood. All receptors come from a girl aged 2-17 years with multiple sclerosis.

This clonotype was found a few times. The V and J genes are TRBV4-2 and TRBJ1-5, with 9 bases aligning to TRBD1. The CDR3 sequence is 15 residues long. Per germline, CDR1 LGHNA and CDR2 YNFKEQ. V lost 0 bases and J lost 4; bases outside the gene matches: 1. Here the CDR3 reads CASSQDGQGNQPQHF. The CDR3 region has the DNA TGTGCCAGCAGCCAAGATGGACAGGGGAATCAGCCCCAGCATTTT.

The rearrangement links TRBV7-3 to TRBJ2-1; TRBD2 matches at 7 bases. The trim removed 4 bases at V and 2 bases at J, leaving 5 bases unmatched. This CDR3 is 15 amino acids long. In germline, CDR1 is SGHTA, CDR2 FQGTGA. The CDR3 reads CASSSWGGTYNEQFF. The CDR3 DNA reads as TGTGCCAGCAGCTCTTGGGGGGGTACCTACAATGAGCAGTTCTTC.

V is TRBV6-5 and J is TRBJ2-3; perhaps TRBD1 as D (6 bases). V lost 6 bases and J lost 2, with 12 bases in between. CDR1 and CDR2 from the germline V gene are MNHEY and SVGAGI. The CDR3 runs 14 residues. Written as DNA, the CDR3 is TGTGCCAGCAGGTATGGGGGCCCCACAGATACGCAGTATTTT. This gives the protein CASRYGGPTDTQYF.

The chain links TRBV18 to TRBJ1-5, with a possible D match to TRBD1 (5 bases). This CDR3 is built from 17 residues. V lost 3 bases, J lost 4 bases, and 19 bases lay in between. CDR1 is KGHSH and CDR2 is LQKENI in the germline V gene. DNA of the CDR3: TGTGCCAGCTCACCTCTCCCAATACGAGACAGAAATCAGCCCCAGCATTTT. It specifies CASSPLPIRDRNQPQHF.

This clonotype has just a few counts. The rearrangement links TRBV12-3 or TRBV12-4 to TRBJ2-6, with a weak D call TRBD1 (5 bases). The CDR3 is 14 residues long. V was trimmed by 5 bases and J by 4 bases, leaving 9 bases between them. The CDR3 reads CASSQGLGANVLTF. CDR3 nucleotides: TGTGCCAGCAGTCAGGGCCTAGGGGCCAACGTCCTGACTTTC.

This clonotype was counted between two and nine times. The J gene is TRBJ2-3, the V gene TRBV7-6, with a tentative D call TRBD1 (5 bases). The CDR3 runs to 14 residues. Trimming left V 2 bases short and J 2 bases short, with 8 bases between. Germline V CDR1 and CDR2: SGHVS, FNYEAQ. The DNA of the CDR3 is TGTGCCAGCAGCTTAACCGGACACACAGATACGCAGTATTTT. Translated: CASSLTGHTDTQYF.

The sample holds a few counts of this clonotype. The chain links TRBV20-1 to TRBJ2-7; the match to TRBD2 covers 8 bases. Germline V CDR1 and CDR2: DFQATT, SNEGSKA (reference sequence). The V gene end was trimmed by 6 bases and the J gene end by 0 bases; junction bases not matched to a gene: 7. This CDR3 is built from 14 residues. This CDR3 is CSAAGLVLSYEQYF. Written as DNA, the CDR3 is TGCAGTGCGGCGGGACTAGTCCTCTCCTACGAGCAGTACTTC.

The CDR3 DNA follows: TGCGCCAGCCAACCACAGGGGCCAGGGGAGACCCAGTACTTC. As protein: CASQPQGPGETQYF. This rearrangement joins TRBV5-1 to TRBJ2-5; 7 bases match TRBD1. The trim removed 7 bases at V and 5 bases at J, leaving 11 bases unmatched. The CDR3 covers 14 residues. Per the germline V gene, CDR1 is SGHRS and CDR2 is YFSETQ.

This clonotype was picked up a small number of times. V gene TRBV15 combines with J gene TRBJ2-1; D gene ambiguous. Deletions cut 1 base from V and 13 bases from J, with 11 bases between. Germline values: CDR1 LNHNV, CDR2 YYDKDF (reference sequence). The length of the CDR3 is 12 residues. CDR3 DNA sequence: TGTGCCACCAGCAGAGTACTCGGACCTCAGTTCTTC. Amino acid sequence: CATSRVLGPQFF.

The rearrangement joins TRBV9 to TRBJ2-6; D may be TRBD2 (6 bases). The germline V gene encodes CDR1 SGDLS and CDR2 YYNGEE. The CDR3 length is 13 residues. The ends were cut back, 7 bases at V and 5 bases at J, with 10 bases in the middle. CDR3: CASGREWANVLTF. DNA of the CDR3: TGTGCCAGCGGACGGGAGTGGGCCAACGTCCTGACTTTC.

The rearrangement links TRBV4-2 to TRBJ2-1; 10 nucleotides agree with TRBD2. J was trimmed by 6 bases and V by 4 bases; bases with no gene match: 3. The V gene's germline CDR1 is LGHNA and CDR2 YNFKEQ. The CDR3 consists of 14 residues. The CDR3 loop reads CASSPAGGGNEQFF. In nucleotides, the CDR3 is TGTGCCAGCAGCCCAGCGGGAGGGGGCAATGAGCAGTTCTTC.

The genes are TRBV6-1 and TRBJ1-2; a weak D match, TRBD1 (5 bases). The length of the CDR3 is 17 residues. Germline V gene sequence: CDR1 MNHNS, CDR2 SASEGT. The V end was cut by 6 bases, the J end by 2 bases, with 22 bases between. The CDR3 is CASSRGKGTLLNYGYTF. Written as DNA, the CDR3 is TGTGCCAGCAGCCGTGGGAAGGGGACTCTACTCAACTATGGCTACACCTTC.

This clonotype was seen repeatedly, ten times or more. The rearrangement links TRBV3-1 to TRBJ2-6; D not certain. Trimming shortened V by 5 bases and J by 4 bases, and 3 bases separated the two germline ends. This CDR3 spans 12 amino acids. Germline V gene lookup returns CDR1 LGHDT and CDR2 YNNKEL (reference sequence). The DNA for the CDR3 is TGTGCCAGCAGCTGGGGGGCCAACGTCCTGACTTTC. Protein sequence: CASSWGANVLTF.

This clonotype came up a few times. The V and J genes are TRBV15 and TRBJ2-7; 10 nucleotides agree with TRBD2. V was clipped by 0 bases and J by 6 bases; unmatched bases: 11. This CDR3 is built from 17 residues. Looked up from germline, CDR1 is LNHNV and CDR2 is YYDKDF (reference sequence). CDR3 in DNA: TGTGCCACCAGCAGAGATTTAGCGGGGGGCCTTCTACGCGAGCAGTACTTC. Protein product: CATSRDLAGGLLREQYF.

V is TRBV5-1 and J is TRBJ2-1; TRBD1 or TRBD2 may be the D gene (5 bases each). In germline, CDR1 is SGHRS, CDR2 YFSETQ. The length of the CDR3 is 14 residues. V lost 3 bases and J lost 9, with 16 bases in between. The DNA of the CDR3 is TGCGCCAGCAGCTGGTTTTCCAGGGACGCTGAGCAGTTCTTC. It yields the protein CASSWFSRDAEQFF.

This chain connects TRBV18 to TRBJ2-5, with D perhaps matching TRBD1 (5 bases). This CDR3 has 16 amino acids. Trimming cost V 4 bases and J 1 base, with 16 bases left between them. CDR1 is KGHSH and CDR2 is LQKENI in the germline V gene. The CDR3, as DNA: TGTGCCAGCTCACGGGAAACAGGAAGGGTCCAAGAGACCCAGTACTTC. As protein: CASSRETGRVQETQYF.

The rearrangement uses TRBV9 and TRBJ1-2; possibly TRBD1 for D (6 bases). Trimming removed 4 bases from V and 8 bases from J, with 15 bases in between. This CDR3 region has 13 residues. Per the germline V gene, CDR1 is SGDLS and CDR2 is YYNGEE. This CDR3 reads CASSPSGVPGYTF. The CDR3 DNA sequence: TGTGCCAGCAGCCCTTCAGGGGTTCCAGGCTACACCTTC. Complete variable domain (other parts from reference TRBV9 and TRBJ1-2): DSGVTQTPKHLITATGQRVTLRCSPRSGDLSVYWYQQSLDQGLQFLIQYYNGEERAKGNILERFSAQQFPDLHSELNLSSLELGDSALYFCASSPSGVPGYTFGSGTRLTVV.

The CDR3 here is CAISGPSQGDTQYF. CDR3 nucleotides: TGTGCCATCAGTGGCCCCTCCCAGGGGGATACGCAGTATTTT. The chain is built from TRBV10-3 and TRBJ2-3, with a weak D call TRBD1 (6 bases). Trimming stripped 4 bases from V and 6 bases from J, with 14 bases between. The CDR3 sequence is 14 residues long. Germline V gene lookup returns CDR1 ENHRY and CDR2 SYGVKD.

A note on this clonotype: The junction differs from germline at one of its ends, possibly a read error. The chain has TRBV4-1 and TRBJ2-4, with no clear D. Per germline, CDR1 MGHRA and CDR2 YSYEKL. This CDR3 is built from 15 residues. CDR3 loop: CAGSHLWIAKNIQYF. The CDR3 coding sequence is TGCGCCGGCAGCCACCTCTGGATAGCCAAAAACATTCAGTACTTC.

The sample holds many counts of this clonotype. CDR3 sequence (DNA): TGTGCCAGCAGCTTGGATCCGGGGGACTACGAGCAGTACTTC. It codes for CASSLDPGDYEQYF. V gene TRBV5-4 combines with J gene TRBJ2-7, with a weak D call TRBD2 (6 bases). V lost 0 bases and J 3 bases, leaving 10 bases between the germline ends. The germline CDR1 and CDR2 sequences are SGHNT and YYREEE (reference sequence). This CDR3 has 14 amino acids. The complete variable domain, with remaining parts taken from reference TRBV5-4 and TRBJ2-7, reads ETGVTQSPTHLIKTRGQQVTLRCSSQSGHNTVSWYQQALGQGPQFIFQYYREEENGRGNFPPRFSGLQFPNYSSELNVNALELDDSALYLCASSLDPGDYEQYFGPGTRLTVT.

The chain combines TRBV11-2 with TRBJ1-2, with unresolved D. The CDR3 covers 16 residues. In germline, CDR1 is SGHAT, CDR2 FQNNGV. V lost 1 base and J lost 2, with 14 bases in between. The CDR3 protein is CASSLGGTTGNYGYTF. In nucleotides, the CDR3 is TGTGCCAGCAGCTTAGGTGGCACGACGGGGAACTATGGCTACACCTTC.